The present entry profiles one T cell receptor beta chain with its context. The record originates from a study of T cell responses to AZD1222 COVID-19 vaccine. In the study overall: Second-dose intervals near 4 or 12 weeks were combined.

Sequencing used immunoSEQ multiplex PCR; TCRdb keeps in-frame clones, though not all of them. The table records 150,000 to 200,000 clones, around 94% of them present only once. V trimming: 4 bases; J trimming: 0 bases; junction bases outside the gene matches: 4. The length of the CDR3 is 15 residues. Germline CDR1 is SEHNR and CDR2 is FQNEAQ (reference sequence). The sequence was obtained from an adult in good health. Here the sequenced sample was peripheral blood, taken on day 0 of AZD1222 vaccination. The chain carries TRBV7-9 and TRBJ2-7; TRBD1 agrees at 9 bases. CDR3 coding DNA: TGTGCCAGCAGCTCGACAGGGGGGGTCTCCTACGAGCAGTACTTC. Protein product: CASSSTGGVSYEQYF.